The 31 T cell receptor beta chains given below trace back to one sample, sequenced in a study of identical twins. TCRdb processed the 5' RACE reads anew with MiXCR; each CDR3 protein has one entry. The sample lists 400,000 to 550,000 distinct CDR3 sequences, roughly 13% seen once, with approximately 0.98% in the top ten. A further study also used this sample, focusing on yellow fever vaccine responses in identical twins.

The sample consisted of CD4+ T cells sorted from blood. These receptors all come from a woman aged 18-29 years in good health.

V usage is TRBV6-1 and J usage is TRBJ2-1; D perhaps matches TRBD2 (5 bases). V lost 6 bases, J lost 4 bases, and 16 bases lay in between. Looked up from germline, CDR1 is MNHNS and CDR2 is SASEGT. This CDR3 contains 15 residues. The CDR3 bases are TGTGCCAGCAGCCGGGATCGAAAAAGTTACAATGAGCAGTTCTTC. Translation gives CASSRDRKSYNEQFF.

The chain employs TRBV7-2 and TRBJ2-3, with TRBD2 matching 10 bases. CDR1 and CDR2 (germline): SGHTA, FQGNSA. This CDR3 has 17 residues. V dropped 2 bases and J dropped 2; count of bases not matched to a gene: 7. Here the CDR3 DNA reads TGTGCCAGCAGCTTATTTGCTAGCGGGGGACCCACAGATACGCAGTATTTT. It translates to CASSLFASGGPTDTQYF.

This clonotype was recorded a few times. The rearrangement links TRBV6-5 to TRBJ2-3, with TRBD1 matching over 10 bases. After removal of 2 bases from V and 7 bases from J, the junction contained 6 bases not matched to a gene. The CDR3 covers 15 residues. Germline assignment: CDR1 MNHEY and CDR2 SVGAGI. The CDR3 loop reads CASSYEGTGVNTQYF. As DNA, the CDR3 is TGTGCCAGCAGTTACGAGGGGACAGGGGTGAATACGCAGTATTTT.

The genes are TRBV12-3 or TRBV12-4 and TRBJ2-1; 10 positions agree with TRBD2. CDR3 length: 17 amino acids. The ends lost 2 bases at V and 4 bases at J; junction bases unmatched: 8. The CDR3 DNA reads as TGTGCCAGCAGTTTAAGGGCTAGCGGGAGAATTTACAATGAGCAGTTCTTC. This gives the protein CASSLRASGRIYNEQFF.

This clonotype was seen a few times. The rearrangement links TRBV15 to TRBJ1-1; D gene unclear. Trimming cost V 0 bases and J 3 bases, with 5 bases left between them. Germline lookup yields CDR1 LNHNV and CDR2 YYDKDF (reference sequence). This CDR3 is 13 amino acids long. The CDR3 DNA sequence: TGTGCCACCAGCAGAGAGAGGGACACTGAAGCTTTCTTT. Translated, it gives CATSRERDTEAFF.

This sequence joins TRBV7-2 and TRBJ2-2, with 11 bases lining up with TRBD2. Germline CDR1 SGHTA, CDR2 FQGNSA. The CDR3 is 18 amino acids. The trim removed 0 bases at V and 4 bases at J, leaving 7 bases unmatched. This CDR3 is CASSLANLAGGITGELFF. Here the CDR3 DNA reads TGTGCCAGCAGCTTAGCTAACCTAGCGGGAGGTATCACCGGGGAGCTGTTTTTT.

This clonotype was found a few times. This chain links TRBV7-4 with TRBJ1-2; 7 bases are shared with TRBD1. CDR1 and CDR2 (germline): SGHVT, SQSDAQ. This CDR3 contains 17 residues. Losses at the gene ends were 5 bases for V and 3 bases for J; bases not matched to a gene: 15. In DNA form, the CDR3 reads TGTGCCAGCAGCGACTACGACCAGGGGGAGACGTACTATGGCTACACCTTC. It yields the protein CASSDYDQGETYYGYTF.

This chain uses TRBV24-1 with TRBJ2-3, with a tentative D call TRBD1 (7 bases). Trimming took 3 bases from V and 6 from J, leaving 12 bases between them. Germline V gene lookup returns CDR1 KGHDR and CDR2 SFDVKD. The length of the CDR3 is 14 residues. The CDR3 loop is CATSDVTGRDTQYF. CDR3 bases: TGTGCCACCAGTGATGTGACAGGGAGGGATACGCAGTATTTT.

The CDR3 DNA reads as TGTGCCAGCAGCTTAGGGGGCGGGGACAGGTCCTACGAGCAGTACTTC. It yields the protein CASSLGGGDRSYEQYF. The genes are TRBV7-8 and TRBJ2-7; the match to TRBD1 covers 8 bases. V was pared by 1 base and J by 1 base, with 6 bases of the junction left unmatched. Germline CDR1 is SGHVS and CDR2 is FQNEAQ. The CDR3 totals 16 residues. Supplemented by reference TRBV7-8 and TRBJ2-7, the full variable domain reads GAGVSQSPRYKVAKRGQDVALRCDPISGHVSLFWYQQALGQGPEFLTYFQNEAQLDKSGLPSDRFFAERPEGSVSTLKIQRTQQEDSAVYLCASSLGGGDRSYEQYFGPGTRLTVT.

This chain uses TRBV27 with TRBJ2-6; 8 bases line up with TRBD1. The length of the CDR3 is 17 residues. Germline-derived CDR1 and CDR2 are MNHEY and SMNVEV (reference sequence). With V trimmed by 5 bases and J by 2 bases, 8 bases remained unmatched. CDR3 in DNA: TGTGCCAGCAGTGACCACCAGGGGGCTACTGGGGCCAACGTCCTGACTTTC. Translating it yields CASSDHQGATGANVLTF.

The CDR3: CAISEFDSGGTDTQYF. In DNA, the CDR3 is TGTGCCATCAGTGAGTTTGATAGCGGGGGAACAGATACGCAGTATTTT. This chain joins TRBV10-3 and TRBJ2-3; 9 positions match TRBD2. The V gene's germline CDR1 is ENHRY and CDR2 SYGVKD. With V trimmed by 1 base and J by 3 bases, 5 bases remained unmatched. The CDR3 sequence is 16 residues long.

The J gene is TRBJ2-6, the V gene TRBV25-1; 7 positions agree with TRBD1. This CDR3 is 17 amino acids long. With V trimmed by 6 bases and J by 1 base, 9 bases remained unmatched. Germline CDR1 and CDR2: MGHDK and SYGVNS. The CDR3 sequence: CASSRQGELSGANVLTF. CDR3 nucleotide sequence: TGTGCCAGCAGCAGACAGGGAGAATTATCTGGGGCCAACGTCCTGACTTTC.

The V gene is TRBV21-1, the J gene TRBJ1-2. TRBV21-1 is an annotated pseudogene. The CDR3 contains 12 residues. This CDR3 reads CAKGLDNYGYTF. The CDR3 DNA sequence: TGTGCCAAGGGACTGGACAACTATGGCTACACCTTC.

The chain employs TRBV5-1 and TRBJ1-4, with unresolved D. CDR3 length: 14 residues. With 3 bases removed from V and 8 bases from J, the gap between germline ends came to 14 bases. Germline CDR1 is SGHRS and CDR2 is YFSETQ. The CDR3 DNA follows: TGCGCCAGCAGCTCAATGCGGTCTGAGGAAAAACTGTTTTTT. Protein: CASSSMRSEEKLFF.

The chain recombines TRBV7-9 with TRBJ2-3, with D possibly matching TRBD2 (6 bases). The ends were cut back, 2 bases at V and 7 bases at J, with 16 bases in the middle. The CDR3 has 15 amino acids. CDR1 is SEHNR and CDR2 is FQNEAQ in the germline V gene (reference sequence). The CDR3 coding sequence is TGTGCCAGCAGCTTAACTAGCTTAGTGTATCATACGCAGTATTTT. It is translated as CASSLTSLVYHTQYF. Drawing the rest from reference TRBV7-9 and TRBJ2-3, the complete variable domain is DTGVSQNPRHKITKRGQNVTFRCDPISEHNRLYWYRQTLGQGPEFLTYFQNEAQLEKSRLLSDRFSAERPKGSFSTLEIQRTEQGDSAMYLCASSLTSLVYHTQYFGPGTRLTVL.

CDR3 protein: CATRKQGGDEKLFF. CDR3 DNA: TGTGCCACAAGGAAACAGGGTGGGGATGAAAAACTGTTTTTT. V and J are TRBV10-3 and TRBJ1-4, with D possibly being TRBD1 (6 bases). V shed 10 bases and J shed 6 bases, with 18 bases lying between them. The CDR3 contains 14 residues. Germline values: CDR1 ENHRY, CDR2 SYGVKD.

J is TRBJ1-5 and V is TRBV5-6; tentatively, D is TRBD1 (5 bases). The CDR3 spans 20 residues. The germline V and J ends were trimmed by 1 base and 0 bases, with 23 bases remaining between them. Germline V CDR1 and CDR2: SGHDT, YYEEEE. The CDR3 region has the DNA TGTGCCAGCAGCTTGAGACTCCGGGGCTTCGGAAGAACTAGCAATCAGCCCCAGCATTTT. Its translation: CASSLRLRGFGRTSNQPQHF.

V usage is TRBV5-1 and J usage is TRBJ2-5, with D possibly matching TRBD2 (7 bases). The CDR3 runs 16 residues. The germline CDR1 and CDR2 sequences are SGHRS and YFSETQ. V shed 4 bases and J shed 2 bases, with 18 bases lying between them. CDR3: CASSRSRGGPQETQYF. Here the CDR3 DNA reads TGCGCCAGCAGCCGGTCGCGCGGGGGCCCTCAAGAGACCCAGTACTTC.

The chain combines TRBV7-6 with TRBJ2-2, with 9 bases matching TRBD2. The germline gives CDR1 SGHVS, CDR2 FNYEAQ. The CDR3 length is 16 residues. V lost 6 bases and J lost 3; bases outside the gene matches: 8. CDR3 in amino acids: CASRRGLAEDTGELFF. CDR3 in DNA: TGTGCCAGCAGACGGGGACTAGCTGAAGACACCGGGGAGCTGTTTTTT. The entire variable domain, with the rest obtained from reference TRBV7-6 and TRBJ2-2, is as follows: GAGVSQSPRYKVTKRGQDVALRCDPISGHVSLYWYRQALGQGPEFLTYFNYEAQQDKSGLPNDRFSAERPEGSISTLTIQRTEQRDSAMYRCASRRGLAEDTGELFFGEGSRLTVL.

The chain is built from TRBV5-1 and TRBJ2-2; no firm D call. Germline lookup yields CDR1 SGHRS and CDR2 YFSETQ. V gave up 1 base and J gave up 0 bases, with 10 bases separating them. This CDR3 region has 16 residues. Written as DNA, the CDR3 is TGCGCCAGCAGCTTGAATGGTCCCCCGAACACCGGGGAGCTGTTTTTT. Translation: CASSLNGPPNTGELFF.

This clonotype came up a few times. The genes are TRBV10-3 and TRBJ1-4; no firm D call. This CDR3 is built from 12 residues. V was trimmed by 8 bases and J by 7 bases, leaving 11 bases between them. Germline loops: CDR1 ENHRY, CDR2 SYGVKD. Here the CDR3 DNA reads TGTGCCATCCCACCCCCGGGTGAAAAACTGTTTTTT. This encodes CAIPPPGEKLFF.

This sequence joins TRBV5-6 and TRBJ1-3; possible D gene TRBD1, 6 bases. CDR1 and CDR2 (germline): SGHDT, YYEEEE. The V and J ends lost 3 bases and 4 bases respectively, with 11 bases between them. The CDR3 runs 14 residues. This CDR3 is CASSYQGSGNTIYF. As DNA, the CDR3 is TGTGCCAGCAGCTACCAGGGGTCCGGAAACACCATATATTTT.

V usage is TRBV4-3 and J usage is TRBJ2-5; weak D call: TRBD2 (6 bases). The CDR3 covers 18 residues. Germline V gives CDR1 LGHNA, CDR2 YSLEER. The V end lost 2 bases, the J end lost 2 bases, and 21 bases lay between the germline ends. CDR3 sequence: CASSQSSLRDSMQETQYF. CDR3 nucleotides: TGCGCCAGCAGCCAATCCTCGCTCCGGGACTCCATGCAAGAGACCCAGTACTTC.

In this sample, this clonotype turned up a few times. The chain employs TRBV5-5 and TRBJ2-3, with 7 bases fitting TRBD1. The ends lost 3 bases at V and 2 bases at J; junction bases unmatched: 15. CDR1 is SGHKS, CDR2 YYEKEE, per germline (reference sequence). The CDR3 extends over 18 amino acids. The CDR3 DNA follows: TGTGCCAGCAGCTCTCTCAGACACCGGGACAGCCCCACAGATACGCAGTATTTT. This encodes CASSSLRHRDSPTDTQYF.

This clonotype was seen at least ten times. This sequence joins TRBV5-1 and TRBJ1-1, with D tentatively TRBD1 (5 bases). The CDR3 loop spans 13 amino acids. Trimming stripped 6 bases from V and 0 bases from J, with 9 bases between. Germline assignment: CDR1 SGHRS and CDR2 YFSETQ. The CDR3 region is CASMDNLNTEAFF. CDR3 DNA: TGCGCCAGCATGGACAACTTGAACACTGAAGCTTTCTTT. Drawing the rest from reference TRBV5-1 and TRBJ1-1, the complete variable domain is KAGVTQTPRYLIKTRGQQVTLSCSPISGHRSVSWYQQTPGQGLQFLFEYFSETQRNKGNFPGRFSGRQFSNSRSEMNVSTLELGDSALYLCASMDNLNTEAFFGQGTRLTVV.

The chain uses TRBV7-3 and TRBJ2-2, with D tentatively TRBD1 (5 bases). The ends were cut back, 2 bases at V and 4 bases at J, with 11 bases in the middle. Germline assignment: CDR1 SGHTA and CDR2 FQGTGA. This CDR3 contains 15 residues. The CDR3 sequence is CASSLQGLGTGELFF. DNA for the CDR3: TGTGCCAGCAGCTTACAGGGATTGGGCACCGGGGAGCTGTTTTTT.

The V call is TRBV2, the J call TRBJ2-2; TRBD1 matches at 7 bases. The germline V gene encodes CDR1 SNHLY and CDR2 FYNNEI. The CDR3 is 16 residues long. V dropped 6 bases and J dropped 3; count of bases not matched to a gene: 10. DNA for the CDR3: TGTGCCAGCAGGGGACGACAGGGAATGGACACCGGGGAGCTGTTTTTT. This gives the protein CASRGRQGMDTGELFF.

In this sample, this clonotype turned up a few times. This chain joins TRBV24-1 and TRBJ2-5; 10 bases agree with TRBD1. CDR3 length equals 15 residues. V gave up 4 bases and J gave up 5 bases; unmatched junction bases: 6. Germline assignment: CDR1 KGHDR and CDR2 SFDVKD. CDR3 amino acids: CATSERTGGKETQYF. CDR3 nucleotide sequence: TGTGCCACCAGTGAAAGGACAGGGGGTAAGGAGACCCAGTACTTC.

The DNA of the CDR3 is TGTGCCAGCAGCCTACGACTAGCGGGAAACAACAATGAGCAGTTCTTC. Protein product: CASSLRLAGNNNEQFF. The V and J genes are TRBV7-9 and TRBJ2-1, with 11 bases identical to TRBD2. The germline CDR1 and CDR2 sequences are SEHNR and FQNEAQ (reference sequence). There are 16 residues in the CDR3. J gave up 5 bases and V 5 bases, and 8 bases lay outside the gene matches.

This clonotype was found a few times. The chain joins TRBV12-3 or TRBV12-4 to TRBJ2-7, with D hard to call. There are 14 residues in the CDR3. V shed 6 bases and J shed 3 bases, with 15 bases lying between them. The DNA for the CDR3 is TGTGCCAGCAGCCTTGGGCAGAACCTCTACGAGCAGTACTTC. Amino acid sequence: CASSLGQNLYEQYF.

This clonotype appeared many times. The genes are TRBV12-3 or TRBV12-4 and TRBJ2-1, with 7 nucleotides matching TRBD1. Losses at the gene ends were 5 bases for V and 3 bases for J; bases not matched to a gene: 13. The CDR3 sequence is 17 residues long. CDR3 in amino acids: CASSGGRGLDRYNEQFF. CDR3 nucleotides: TGTGCCAGCAGTGGCGGCAGGGGGTTAGATCGCTACAATGAGCAGTTCTTC.